A selection of T cell receptor beta chains follows, all from one sample in a study of T cell repertoires in ileal Crohn's disease. The protocol was immunoSEQ multiplex PCR, while the TCRdb copy is restricted to in-frame clones and leaves out a portion. The profile shows about 11,000 clones, about nine tenths of them singletons. Sequences were obtained from ileal tissue. These receptors originate from an adult with Crohn's disease. Each CDR3 is given with its conserved first and last residue. A D gene is named only where the DNA matches it firmly. Rows give clone size only sometimes, using once, few, many, or a class for an expanded clone.

>TRBJ1-1|TRBV7-3|TRBD1|.
TGTGCCAGCAGCGCGGACAGGGGAGGCACTGAAGCTTTCTTT
CASSADRGGTEAFF
>TRBJ1-1|TRBV6-6|.|once
TGTGCCAGCAGGCAGATGGCTGAAGCTTTCTTT
CASRQMAEAFF
>TRBJ1-4|TRBV7-2|.|.
TGTGCCAGCAGCCCACAGGTCCCCGCCTGGGGTGAAAAACTGTTTTTT
CASSPQVPAWGEKLFF
>TRBJ1-2|TRBV27|TRBD1|.
TGTGCCAGCAGTTCCAGGGGGTTTGTAGGCTACACCTTC
CASSSRGFVGYTF
>TRBJ2-1|TRBV6-1|.|.
TGTGCCAGCGGCCGGACACCCGAGCCCTACAATGAGCAGTTCTTC
CASGRTPEPYNEQFF
>TRBJ1-2|TRBV29-1|TRBD1|.
TGCAGCGGGGGGACAGGGGTTTCTGGTGGCTACACCTTC
CSGGTGVSGGYTF
>TRBJ1-1|TRBV7-3|TRBD1|.
TGTGCCAGCAGCTTGAGGACAGGGAGGAACACTGAAGCTTTCTTT
CASSLRTGRNTEAFF
>TRBJ2-1|TRBV4-2|.|.
TGTGCCAGCAGCCACGCGTCGTTGGGATCCTACAATGAGCAGTTCTTC
CASSHASLGSYNEQFF
>TRBJ1-4|TRBV7-8|.|.
TGTGCCAGCAGCTTCCAGGGTACGGATGAAAAACTGTTTTTT
CASSFQGTDEKLFF
>TRBJ1-1|TRBV4-1|.|.
TGCGCCAGCAGCCAAGTCCCTCAGACAGGCAATACTGAAGCTTTCTTT
CASSQVPQTGNTEAFF
>TRBJ2-1|TRBV5-1|.|.
TGCGCCAGCAGCTTGGACAGGGCCTACAATGAGCAGTTCTTC
CASSLDRAYNEQFF
>TRBJ2-5|TRBV18|.|.
TGTGCCAGCTCACCCCGGAAACTCCAAGAGACCCAGTACTTC
CASSPRKLQETQYF
>TRBJ2-5|TRBV5-4|.|few
TGTGCCAGCAGTTCCGAGACGGGGTTTGAGACCCAGTACTTC
CASSSETGFETQYF
>TRBJ1-2|TRBV7-9|TRBD1|.
TGTGCCAGCAGCATGGACCGGGGACAGGGGGAAGCTAACTATGGCTACACCTTC
CASSMDRGQGEANYGYTF
>TRBJ2-1|TRBV6-7|.|.
TGTGCCAGCATTCTCTGGGGGACCCAAATCTCCTACAATGAGCAGTTCTTC
CASILWGTQISYNEQFF
>TRBJ1-5|TRBV30|.|.
TGTGCCTGGAGTGTACTAAAAGGGGGCAATCAGCCCCAGCATTTT
CAWSVLKGGNQPQHF
>TRBJ2-3|TRBV29-1|TRBD2|.
TGCAGCGTTGGAGGGAGGGACACAGATACGCAGTATTTT
CSVGGRDTDTQYF
>TRBJ2-3|TRBV2|TRBD2|.
TGTGCCAGCAGTGACCTAGCGGGAGGGAGTGGCGCAGATACGCAGTATTTT
CASSDLAGGSGADTQYF
>TRBJ1-2|TRBV27|.|.
TGTGCCAGCAGTTTAGCACCGAGCTATGGCTACACCTTC
CASSLAPSYGYTF
>TRBJ2-5|TRBV4-1|.|.
TGCACCAGCAGCCTCAGAGAGACCCAGTACTTC
CTSSLRETQYF
>TRBJ1-2|TRBV6-5|.|.
TGTGCCAGCAGTTACAGTCACAGACCTTTACAATATGGCTACACCTTC
CASSYSHRPLQYGYTF
>TRBJ2-3|TRBV5-4|TRBD2|.
TGTGCCAGCAGCCCCGGGACTAGCGGCCACACAGATACGCAGTATTTT
CASSPGTSGHTDTQYF
>TRBJ1-2|TRBV6-1|TRBD1|.
TGTGCCAGCGCTGGTACAGGGGAAGCCGGTGGCTACACCTTC
CASAGTGEAGGYTF
>TRBJ1-1|TRBV19|TRBD1|.
TGTGCCAGCGGACAGGGTTGGGGCTACACTGAAGCTTTCTTT
CASGQGWGYTEAFF
>TRBJ2-1|TRBV7-9|TRBD2|.
TGTGCCAGCAGCTTAAGGGCTGGGACTAGCGGTTACAATGAGCAGTTCTTC
CASSLRAGTSGYNEQFF
>TRBJ2-4|TRBV19|.|.
TGTGCCAGTAGACGAACGCCGCCCGGGGAGCAAAACATTCAGTACTTC
CASRRTPPGEQNIQYF
>TRBJ2-5|TRBV5-3|TRBD1|.
TGTGCCAGAAGCCCCCCCCAGGGGGTCCAAGAGACCCAGTACTTC
CARSPPQGVQETQYF
>TRBJ2-1|TRBV7-3|.|.
TGTGCCAGCAGCTTATATGGGGGCGGAGAGGGGCAGTTCTTC
CASSLYGGGEGQFF
>TRBJ2-1|TRBV15|TRBD2|.
TGTGCCACCAGCAGAGATGTGGCTAGCGGCTACAATGAGCAGTTCTTC
CATSRDVASGYNEQFF
>TRBJ2-1|TRBV14|TRBD2|.
TGTGCCAGCAGCCCGTGGACTAGCGGGAGACTGCGTAAAGATGAGCAGTTCTTC
CASSPWTSGRLRKDEQFF
>TRBJ2-3|TRBV5-6|TRBD2|.
TGTGCCAGCAGCTTACGTCTAGCGGGAGCGGGGGGAGCAGATACGCAGTATTTT
CASSLRLAGAGGADTQYF
>TRBJ2-3|TRBV25-1|.|.
TGTGCCAGCGCCTACGGTGGCACAGATACGCAGTATTTT
CASAYGGTDTQYF
>TRBJ1-1|TRBV5-1|.|.
TGCGCCAGCAGCGCCCTGGGGGGGACGAACACTGAAGCTTTCTTT
CASSALGGTNTEAFF
>TRBJ2-1|TRBV2|.|.
TGTGCCAGCAGTGAAGCGGGAGCAGGGCACAATGAGCAGTTCTTC
CASSEAGAGHNEQFF
>TRBJ1-1|TRBV28|.|.
TGTGCCAGCAGTACATTCGCTCAAAACACTGAAGCTTTCTTT
CASSTFAQNTEAFF
>TRBJ2-2|TRBV9|.|.
TGTGCCAGCAGCTTTGCAGCGGGGGAGCTGTTTTTT
CASSFAAGELFF
>TRBJ1-1|TRBV20-1|.|.
TGCAGTGCTAGTGTTAACACTGAAGCTTTCTTT
CSASVNTEAFF
>TRBJ2-2|TRBV6-6|.|.
TGTGCCAGCGAACTAGGGGGCACCGGGGAGCTGTTTTTT
CASELGGTGELFF
>TRBJ2-5|TRBV29-1|.|.
TGCAGCGTTGTAGAGACAGAAAACCAAGAGACCCAGTACTTC
CSVVETENQETQYF
>TRBJ2-1|TRBV7-9|TRBD1|.
TGTGCCAGCAGCCCCAACAGGGGTGAGCAGTTCTTC
CASSPNRGEQFF
>TRBJ2-1|TRBV19|.|.
TGTGCCAGTAGTATATTCTCCAAGGAAGGTTCCTACAATGAGCAGTTCTTC
CASSIFSKEGSYNEQFF
>TRBJ2-1|TRBV6-5|TRBD2|.
TGTGCCAGCAGTTTAGCTAGCGGGGTCGACAATGAGCAGTTCTTC
CASSLASGVDNEQFF
>TRBJ2-7|TRBV6-5|.|.
TGTGCCAGCAGTTACGGGGACAAGTACGAGCAGTACTTC
CASSYGDKYEQYF
>TRBJ1-1|TRBV10-3|TRBD1|few
TGTGCCATCAGCTCCGGGACAGGGGTTTCCACTGAAGCTTTCTTT
CAISSGTGVSTEAFF
>TRBJ2-7|TRBV10-3|.|.
TGTGCCATCAGTGAAGAATACGAGCAGTACTTC
CAISEEYEQYF
>TRBJ2-2|TRBV6-5|TRBD1|.
TGTGCCAGCAGTGCCCGACAGGGCACCGGGGAGCTGTTTTTT
CASSARQGTGELFF
>TRBJ1-1|TRBV6-6|.|.
TGTGCCAGCAGTTACTCGTATCAGGGCACTGAAGCTTTCTTT
CASSYSYQGTEAFF
>TRBJ2-7|TRBV6-5|.|.
TGTGCCAGCTCACAGGGACCACTCACCTACGAGCAGTACTTC
CASSQGPLTYEQYF
>TRBJ1-1|TRBV5-4|TRBD1|.
TGTGCCAGCAGAACAGGGGGAAGGACTGAAGCTTTCTTT
CASRTGGRTEAFF
>TRBJ2-2|TRBV18|.|.
TGTGCCAGCTCACCCATCACCGGGGAGCTGTTTTTT
CASSPITGELFF
>TRBJ2-7|TRBV4-1|.|.
TGCGCCAGCAGCCAGCTTTTGACATCCTCCTACGAGCAGTACTTC
CASSQLLTSSYEQYF
>TRBJ1-1|TRBV4-3|.|few
TGCGCCAGCAGCCAAGAGCCCAGCATGAACACTGAAGCTTTCTTT
CASSQEPSMNTEAFF
>TRBJ1-1|TRBV7-2|TRBD1|few
TGTGCCAGCAGCTACAGGGGAGGCACTGAAGCTTTCTTT
CASSYRGGTEAFF
>TRBJ1-1|TRBV6-6|.|.
TGTGCCAGCAGTTACAGGCAGCCTACTGAAGCTTTCTTT
CASSYRQPTEAFF
>TRBJ1-2|TRBV19|.|.
TGTGCCAGTAGTATTCGACCGACCGGGCAATCCAACTATGGCTACACCTTC
CASSIRPTGQSNYGYTF
>TRBJ1-2|TRBV18|.|.
TGTGCCAGCTCACCAACAGGTATTAGCTATGGCTACACCTTC
CASSPTGISYGYTF
>TRBJ1-1|TRBV28|.|.
TGTGCCAGCGTCAGGGACCCGAACACTGAAGCTTTCTTT
CASVRDPNTEAFF
>TRBJ2-1|TRBV5-6|TRBD2|.
TGTGCCAGCAGCTTGTGGTCTAGCGGGAGAAATGAGCAGTTCTTC
CASSLWSSGRNEQFF